Sequencing of this T cell receptor beta chain was carried out in a study of CD8 T cells in Susac syndrome. Reverse transcription used 0.5 to 1 ug RNA and random hexamers. A single record per CDR3 protein comes from TCRdb applying MiXCR to the immunoSEQ multiplex PCR reads. This table holds about 120,000 distinct CDR3 sequences, around 90% found once. Trimming pared 5 bases from V and 2 bases from J, leaving 23 bases between. CDR1 DFQATT and CDR2 SNEGSKA come from the germline V gene (reference sequence). This CDR3 spans 17 amino acids. Controls were drawn from healthy donors and were matched for age and sex. TEMRA cells were enriched by FACS, while CD8+ and CD4+ T cells were obtained through a negative isolation that was performed magnetically.

The gene calls are TRBV20-1 and TRBJ2-3; D is perhaps TRBD1 (6 bases). The sequencing input was CD8+ T cells from PBMCs. The TCR originated in a human donor in good health. The CDR3 here is CSASLPQGQGHTDTQYF. The CDR3 DNA reads TGCAGTGCTTCCCTCCCACAGGGTCAAGGGCACACAGATACGCAGTATTTT.